This T cell receptor (beta chain) was identified in a study of shared clonotypes between healthy human individuals (dated by TCRdb to about 2020). Concerning the study at large: The cohort comprised a couple of women and a few men aged 18 to 49 years. Per donor, three plates each were used for CD4 naive and CD4 memory, two for CD8 naive, and one for CD8 memory. Blood TCR repertoires of a handful of healthy adults were deeply sequenced to estimate repertoire size and the extent of clonotype sharing between individuals. To increase sequencing depth and limit assay-specific biases, TCR repertoire library preparation and sequencing were carried out by different laboratories using diverse techniques. Leukapheresis yielded between about 0.9 and 9 billion PBMCs per donor.

CD8 naive samples were CD45RO-negative cells positively selected for CCR7, giving a CD45RA+CCR7+ population that excluded TemRA cells. The donors were healthy, HIV-negative adults with no recently reported acute infections or vaccinations. Only Caucasian adults living in Nashville, Tennessee, USA were represented among the donors. After blood collection by leukapheresis, PBMCs were isolated using Ficoll-Histopaque density gradient centrifugation and then cryopreserved in the vapor phase of liquid nitrogen. Analytical flow cytometry was used to check the purity and quantity of every magnetically sorted T cell population. Genomic DNA was isolated from every sorted fraction and measured by UV absorbance on a Nanodrop 2000c. A note on this clone: The antigen it binds to is not known. No base-level quality is on record; no much larger clone is a single base apart.

What the work shows at the level of the full study, not this receptor alone: Sampling was restricted to blood, and TCR repertoires in tissue are likely to differ from TCR repertoires in blood. Higher generation probabilities were observed for clonotypes shared by all four sorted-subset donors than for non-shared clonotypes. Naive subsets generally had larger estimated clonotype richness than memory subsets did. Pairwise subsampling led to the expectation that sequencing depth would affect the degree of clonotype sharing among donors. Rarefaction of sorted-subset datasets indicated incomplete sequencing despite the large sequencing depth. The small number of donors limited the genetic and exposure-history diversity represented. When a few donors were compared, the shared fraction of clonotypes was around 5% for naive CD4, roughly 3.3% for naive CD8, 2% to 2.5% for memory CD4, and roughly 0.4% for memory CD8.

Using the deep immunoSEQ assay, TCR CDR3 regions were amplified from genomic DNA by multiplex PCR. Extracted genomic DNA from each cell subset was spread evenly across all wells of several immunoSEQ 96-well plates, with each plate serving as a replicate. For sorted subsets, each replicate PCR was loaded with about 0.2 ug genomic DNA, equivalent to 30,000 to 35,000 T cell genomes. The purified libraries were quantified using a Qubit 3.0 fluorometer, sized with a Bioanalyzer 2100, and then quantified again using the KAPA Library Quantification kit. Every immunoSEQ 96-well plate was sequenced on a separate single-read 150-cycle Illumina NextSeq 550 flow cell. Concerning the study's data processing: The immunoSEQ output contained only junctional sequences without quality scores, so filtering could not match that applied to full-length reads. Sequences were annotated with PyIR, a Python wrapper for IgBLAST v1.9, and V/J genes and CDR3 were assigned using IMGT germline references. Reads with weak V/J assignments (E-value above 1e-6), missing CDR3, stop codons, out-of-frame junctions, or ambiguous translated residues were removed. V3J clonotypes were defined as sequences sharing an identical inferred V gene, J gene, and CDR3 amino acid sequence. Percentage overlap between repertoires was computed as shared unique clonotypes divided by the size of the smaller repertoire. RTK rarefaction, the Chao1 estimator, and Recon v2.1 estimates of unobserved clonotypes were used to assess repertoire richness. Generation probabilities for all TCRbeta clonotypes obtained by the gDNA method from four donors were computed using OLGA. TCRdb took over this immuneACCESS table, retaining in-frame rearrangements with V and J assigned. Such tables are incomplete; in checked studies, under half of the missing clones stem from an unresolved V gene, and the remainder is unexplained. The V and J calls and clone size were taken over from that table, and D and trimming were inferred from the DNA. For this sample there are a few million clones; 93% appear just once. The top ten hold more than 1.5% of the sample.

The clonotype comes from a man aged 18 to 30 in good health. Some clones in this sample may be carry-over from other donors' samples. The sequencing input was naive CD8+ T cells from PBMCs. Taken with the paper, the label for cell subset or site translates to: CD45RA+CCR7+.

The CDR3 has the sequence CASSMGPTYGYTF. The DNA sequence is as follows: TGTGCCAGTAGTATGGGGCCAACCTATGGCTACACCTTC. The rearrangement joined TRBV19 to TRBJ1-2; a weak D assignment points to TRBD1 (5 bases agree). Taken from cysteine to phenylalanine, the CDR3 has 13 residues. Only the CDR3 region is kept as DNA, spanning 39 bases read in frame from base 1. V loses 3 bases of germline sequence and J loses 4 bases, and the interval between the two ends is 9 bases. The germline V gene (reference sequence) yields LNHDA for CDR1 and SQIVND for CDR2.